Listed here is a single TCR beta chain. Its cognate antigen is unknown. The ends lost 3 bases at V and 4 bases at J; junction bases unmatched: 7. This CDR3 region has 15 residues. CDR1 is GTSNPN and CDR2 is SVGIG in the germline V gene (reference sequence). Free of recent acute infections or vaccinations, the donors were healthy HIV-negative adults. Genomic DNA of each subset was evenly split across several immunoSEQ plates. TCRdb's copy holds only in-frame clones and misses some; the assay was immunoSEQ multiplex PCR. The data show 1.6 million or so clones, with approximately 98.5% seen just once and roughly 0.36% held by the top ten. This sample stems from a study of shared clonotypes between healthy human individuals. Across the whole study: In total, the donors were two women and a few men aged 18 to 49. The study, taken as a whole, reports: Memory subsets generally showed smaller estimated richness than naive subsets did.

Sequences were obtained from naive CD4+ T cells sorted from blood. Regarding subset: CD45RA+ positively selected. This sequence joins TRBV30 and TRBJ2-5; 11 bases are a match to TRBD2. The receptor was derived from a man aged 25-40 years in good health. The CDR3 DNA follows: TGTGCCTGGAGCCTCACTAGCGGGAGCCTAGAGACCCAGTACTTC. Translated, it gives CAWSLTSGSLETQYF.